Listed below are T cell receptor beta chains from one sample, sequenced in a study of siplizumab effects on memory and regulatory T cells. The data were produced by immunoSEQ multiplex PCR, yet TCRdb's version contains in-frame clones alone and is incomplete. The sample consists of some 70,000 clones, over 70% of them appearing once. Material: Tregs sorted from blood. These receptors came from a human donor in good health. Each CDR3 is given with its conserved first and last residue. The order of the fields is V gene, J gene, D gene, clone size, CDR3 protein, CDR3 DNA. D genes are given only for firm matches. A row's size may be missing; if present it is once, few, many or a size class.

>TRBV29-1|TRBJ2-5|-|-
CSANTPAATQYF
TGCAGCGCAAACACACCGGCGGCGACCCAGTACTTC
>TRBV5-1|TRBJ2-3|-|-
CASSLEGRDTDTQYF
TGCGCCAGCAGCTTGGAGGGCAGGGACACAGATACGCAGTATTTT
>TRBV18|TRBJ2-4|TRBD1|-
CASSQRDSTKNIQYF
TGTGCCAGCTCACAAAGGGACAGCACTAAAAACATTCAGTACTTC
>TRBV19|TRBJ1-6|-|-
CASSTTGAPLHF
TGTGCCAGTAGCACGACAGGCGCACCCCTCCACTTT
>TRBV5-1|TRBJ1-4|-|-
CASSALDGNEKLFF
TGCGCCAGCAGCGCCCTAGACGGGAATGAAAAACTGTTTTTT
>TRBV7-9|TRBJ2-3|-|-
CASTGLDTQYF
TGTGCCAGCACGGGATTAGATACGCAGTATTTT
>TRBV29-1|TRBJ2-7|-|-
CSVLLTGRSVYEQYF
TGCAGCGTTCTTTTGACAGGCCGGTCAGTCTACGAGCAGTACTTC
>TRBV2|TRBJ2-3|-|-
CASSEAGQSTDTQYF
TGTGCCAGCAGTGAAGCCGGACAAAGCACAGATACGCAGTATTTT
>TRBV2|TRBJ2-3|-|-
CASRPTSTSTDTQYF
TGTGCCAGCAGGCCGACTAGTACTAGCACAGATACGCAGTATTTT
>TRBV29-1|TRBJ2-7|-|few
CSAEEGREQYF
TGCAGCGCCGAGGAGGGCAGGGAGCAGTACTTC
>TRBV27|TRBJ2-5|-|-
CASGLGGKSLETQYF
TGTGCCAGCGGTCTAGGGGGAAAGTCCTTGGAGACCCAGTACTTC
>TRBV29-1|TRBJ1-1|TRBD1|-
CSVEDRGPGGWTEAFF
TGCAGCGTTGAAGATCGGGGGCCAGGGGGATGGACTGAAGCTTTCTTT
>TRBV18|TRBJ1-2|-|-
CASSPRGPGVEGYGYTF
TGTGCCAGCTCACCCCGGGGTCCAGGGGTAGAGGGCTATGGCTACACCTTC
>TRBV5-1|TRBJ2-7|-|-
CASSGDGEQYF
TGCGCCAGCAGCGGTGACGGCGAGCAGTACTTC
>TRBV28|TRBJ2-3|-|-
CASSEGGTVSSTDTQYF
TGTGCCAGCAGTGAAGGGGGAACTGTTTCTAGCACAGATACGCAGTATTTT
>TRBV7-2|TRBJ2-7|TRBD2|-
CASSLEGTSGSYEQYF
TGTGCCAGCAGCTTAGAGGGGACTAGCGGAAGCTACGAGCAGTACTTC
>TRBV14|TRBJ2-3|-|-
CASSQAPNSDTQYF
TGTGCCAGCAGCCAAGCCCCTAACTCAGATACGCAGTATTTT
>TRBV19|TRBJ1-1|-|-
CASSLQADTEAFF
TGTGCCAGTAGTCTTCAGGCCGACACTGAAGCTTTCTTT
>TRBV4-1|TRBJ1-4|TRBD1|-
CASSQGQSNEKLFF
TGCGCCAGCAGCCAGGGACAGTCTAATGAAAAACTGTTTTTT
>TRBV4-3|TRBJ2-1|TRBD2|-
CASSQDGLASYNEQFF
TGCGCCAGCAGCCAAGACGGACTAGCCTCCTACAATGAGCAGTTCTTC
>TRBV19|TRBJ1-5|-|-
CASSMLPRGNQPQHF
TGTGCCAGTAGTATGCTCCCGCGGGGCAATCAGCCCCAGCATTTT
>TRBV6-1|TRBJ2-1|-|-
CASSEMDEQFF
TGTGCCAGCAGTGAAATGGATGAGCAGTTCTTC
>TRBV5-1|TRBJ1-1|-|-
CASRGQSFGNTEAFF
TGCGCCAGCCGAGGACAGTCATTTGGGAACACTGAAGCTTTCTTT
>TRBV30|TRBJ1-3|-|-
CAWNLPGNTIYF
TGTGCCTGGAATCTCCCTGGAAACACCATATATTTT
>TRBV7-3|TRBJ1-1|-|-
CASSLVGQLNTEAFF
TGTGCCAGCAGCTTAGTTGGGCAGTTGAACACTGAAGCTTTCTTT
>TRBV9|TRBJ2-2|-|-
CASSVGVRVAGELFF
TGTGCCAGCAGCGTAGGTGTTCGGGTAGCCGGGGAGCTGTTTTTT
>TRBV7-3|TRBJ2-2|-|-
CASSPRRESAGELFF
TGTGCCAGCAGCCCCAGACGGGAGAGCGCCGGGGAGCTGTTTTTT
>TRBV2|TRBJ2-7|-|-
CASNRDPFYEQYF
TGTGCCAGCAACCGGGATCCCTTCTACGAGCAGTACTTC
>TRBV2|TRBJ1-1|-|-
CASSWNRDSPTGAFF
TGTGCCAGCAGTTGGAACCGGGATTCGCCCACGGGGGCTTTCTTT
>TRBV5-4|TRBJ2-7|TRBD2|-
CASSPLAGARGEQYF
TGTGCCAGCAGTCCCCTAGCGGGAGCTCGGGGGGAGCAGTACTTC
>TRBV4-2|TRBJ1-4|-|-
CASSSLYNNEKLFF
TGTGCCAGCAGCTCCCTGTACAATAATGAAAAACTGTTTTTT
>TRBV10-3|TRBJ1-5|-|-
CAIRENPRGNQPQHF
TGTGCCATCAGAGAAAACCCGAGGGGCAATCAGCCCCAGCATTTT
>TRBV29-1|TRBJ2-7|-|-
CSVVSSGPHSYEQYF
TGCAGCGTTGTTTCATCGGGCCCACACTCCTACGAGCAGTACTTC